The source of this T cell receptor beta chain is a study of T cell responses to AZD1222 COVID-19 vaccine. General study points: The breadth and depth of Spike-specific TCRs increased once two AZD1222 doses had been given. Donors skewed white British and female; clonal diversity was possibly underestimated.

The germline V gene has CDR1 SGHNT and CDR2 YENEEA. The CDR3 is made up of 14 amino acids. V was cut by 1 base and J by 3 bases, with 8 bases left in between. Only in-frame clones appear in the TCRdb table, and some are missing; sequencing was by immunoSEQ multiplex PCR. The table has roughly 160,000 clones, 90% seen once. As regards this clone: What it binds is not known.

This chain connects TRBV11-3 to TRBJ2-3, with a weak D call TRBD1 (5 bases). This TCR was recovered from an adult in good health. Sequencing was performed on peripheral blood, taken on day 0 of AZD1222 vaccination. The DNA for the CDR3 is TGTGCCAGCAGCTTAGGGGGCCTGACAGATACGCAGTATTTT. Translating it yields CASSLGGLTDTQYF. Full variable domain (remainder filled in from reference TRBV11-3 and TRBJ2-3): EAGVVQSPRYKIIEKKQPVAFWCNPISGHNTLYWYLQNLGQGPELLIRYENEEAVDDSQLPKDRFSAERLKGVDSTLKIQPAELGDSAVYLCASSLGGLTDTQYFGPGTRLTVL.